The clone carrying this T cell receptor beta chain was seen a few times. The record originates from a study of beta chain features in type 1 diabetes. Overall study context: There were 107,917,701 sorted cells examined across all samples.

It was via CD45RO/CCR7/CD25/CD127/CD95/CD27 that CD4+ naive, central memory, regulatory and stem cell-like memory cells were sorted. Without exception, sorted populations had purity beyond 98%. Trimming removed 4 bases at V and 0 bases at J, with 12 bases between. Germline-derived CDR1 and CDR2 are MGHRA and YSYEKL. This CDR3 is built from 15 residues. Sequencing targeted expressed TCRB transcripts, as all isolated RNA had been reverse transcribed. The data were produced by immunoSEQ multiplex PCR, yet TCRdb's version contains in-frame clones alone and is incomplete. The sample has under 450,000 clones; around 14% are singletons.

The source material was naive CD4+ T cells from blood. This TCR was sampled from a man aged 25-40 years in good health. The chain recombines TRBV4-1 with TRBJ1-1; D unresolved. The chain's CDR3 is CASSLRVSMNTEAFF. The CDR3 nucleotides read TGCGCCAGCAGCCTCCGGGTTTCCATGAACACTGAAGCTTTCTTT.